This TCR beta chain was identified during a study of shared clonotypes between healthy human individuals (dated by TCRdb to 2020 to 2022). Background for the entire study: The cohort comprised a couple of women and three men aged 18 to 49 years. For each donor, three plates each were used for CD4 naive and CD4 memory, two plates were used for CD8 naive, and one plate was used for CD8 memory. To estimate repertoire size and how much clonotype sharing occurs between individuals, the study deeply sequenced the blood TCR repertoires of several healthy adults. To increase sequencing depth and limit assay-specific biases, TCR repertoire library preparation and sequencing were carried out by different laboratories using diverse techniques. Leukapheresis yielded between about 0.85 and 9 billion PBMCs per donor. The paper's findings and limits, for the study overall: Based on pairwise subsampling, the degree of clonotype sharing among donors was expected to be affected by sequencing depth. Sharing across a few donors was observed for approximately 5% of naive CD4, about 4% of naive CD8, 2% to 2.5% of memory CD4, and around 0.42% of memory CD8 clonotypes. The genetic and exposure-history diversity represented was limited by the small number of donors. Naive subsets generally had larger estimated clonotype richness than memory subsets did. Sampling was restricted to blood, and TCR repertoires in tissue are likely to differ from TCR repertoires in blood. Incomplete sequencing was indicated by rarefaction of sorted-subset datasets, despite the large sequencing depth. Clonotypes shared by all four sorted-subset donors showed higher generation probabilities than non-shared clonotypes.

V is cut by 6 bases and J by 0 bases, and the space between the germline ends is 14 bases. CDR1 MNHNS and CDR2 SASEGT were looked up in the germline V gene. Taken from cysteine to phenylalanine, the CDR3 has 16 residues. Only the CDR3 portion is preserved as DNA: 48 bases, with reading frame beginning at the first base. Of note for this clone: Its antigen remains undetermined. Per-base qualities were not stored, and no clone one base away is much larger.

Using the deep immunoSEQ assay, TCR CDR3 regions were amplified from genomic DNA by multiplex PCR. Extracted genomic DNA from each cell subset was spread evenly across all wells of several immunoSEQ 96-well plates, with each plate serving as a replicate. For sorted subsets, about 0.2 ug genomic DNA, equal to tens of thousands of T cell genomes, was loaded into each replicate PCR. The purified libraries were quantified using a Qubit 3.0 fluorometer, sized with a Bioanalyzer 2100, and then quantified again using the KAPA Library Quantification kit. A separate single-read 150-cycle Illumina NextSeq 550 flow cell was used to sequence each immunoSEQ 96-well plate. In the authors' own workflow: The immunoSEQ output contained only junctional sequences without quality scores, so filtering could not match that applied to full-length reads. To assign V/J genes and CDR3, sequences were annotated against IMGT germline references using PyIR, a Python wrapper for IgBLAST v1.9. Reads with weak V/J assignments (E-value above 1e-6), missing CDR3, stop codons, out-of-frame junctions, or ambiguous translated residues were removed. V3J clonotypes were defined by identical inferred V gene, J gene, and CDR3 amino acid sequence. To compute the percentage overlap between repertoires, the number of shared unique clonotypes was divided by the size of the smaller repertoire. RTK rarefaction, the Chao1 estimator, and Recon v2.1 estimates of unobserved clonotypes were used to assess repertoire richness. For all TCRbeta clonotypes obtained by the gDNA method from four donors, generation probabilities were computed with OLGA. TCRdb obtained this table from immuneACCESS and retained in-frame rearrangements with V and J assigned. These tables miss some clones; where compared with another copy, unresolved V genes account for less than half of the shortfall, and the remainder is unexplained. D and trimming come from the DNA, and the V and J calls and clone size come from that table. The sample table shows about 2.4 million clones, and around 94% are seen once. About 0.13% of the sample goes to the ten largest clones.

The donors were healthy, HIV-negative adults with no recently reported acute infections or vaccinations. Every donor was a Caucasian adult residing in Nashville, Tennessee, USA. CD4+ T cells were enriched through magnetic negative selection, after which naive cells were positively selected on CD45RA and the remaining negative fraction served as the memory subset. Blood was obtained by leukapheresis, after which PBMCs were separated by Ficoll-Histopaque density gradient centrifugation and cryopreserved in liquid nitrogen vapor phase. Analytical flow cytometry was used to check the purity and quantity of each magnetically sorted T cell population. Each sorted fraction had its genomic DNA isolated and then quantified by UV absorbance on a Nanodrop 2000c.

This sequence was found in a man younger than 30 in good health. The sequenced sample was naive CD4+ T cells sorted from blood. The meaning of the sample's cell subset or site label: CD45RA+ positively selected. The sequence is built from TRBV6-1 and TRBJ2-2; 6 matching bases give a weak D call of TRBD2. CDR3 region: CASRELSGPNTGELFF. The DNA sequence is given as TGTGCCAGCAGGGAACTTAGCGGACCGAACACCGGGGAGCTGTTTTTT.